The 21 T cell receptor beta chains below were found in one sample sequenced in a study of CD8 T cells in ankylosing spondylitis. Study outcomes and limitations: In ankylosing spondylitis blood, a motif of fewer than 10 highly homologous TCR beta variants appeared characteristic.

These TCRs are of unknown antigen specificity. TCRdb reprocessed the 5' RACE reads with MiXCR, giving one entry per CDR3 protein. This sample has about 440,000 distinct CDR3 sequences, with 17% found just once. The sequenced sample consisted of blood, either unsorted or a sorted T cell fraction (not recorded which). The receptors here all came from a male donor with ankylosing spondylitis.

The chain carries TRBV7-9 and TRBJ2-2; D perhaps matches TRBD2 (7 bases). The CDR3 consists of 15 residues. Germline CDR1 is SEHNR and CDR2 is FQNEAQ (reference sequence). The germline V and J ends were trimmed by 9 bases and 0 bases, with 14 bases remaining between them. In DNA form, the CDR3 reads TGTGCCAGTAAGGGGGGGGATGCGAACACCGGGGAGCTGTTTTTT. Amino acids: CASKGGDANTGELFF.

This clonotype was seen a handful of times. This sequence joins TRBV5-6 and TRBJ2-7; a weak D match, TRBD2 (6 bases). The CDR3 loop spans 12 amino acids. The germline gives CDR1 SGHDT, CDR2 YYEEEE. V shed 2 bases and J shed 5 bases, with 8 bases lying between them. CDR3 loop: CASSLWGDEQYF. CDR3 DNA: TGTGCCAGCAGCTTATGGGGGGACGAGCAGTACTTC.

This clonotype occurred a few times. The V call is TRBV7-2, the J call TRBJ2-5, with 9 bases matching TRBD1. Germline values: CDR1 SGHTA, CDR2 FQGNSA. V shed 2 bases, J shed 1 base, and the junction held 5 bases outside the gene matches. The CDR3 runs to 16 residues. The CDR3 here is CASSLKGTGIQETQYF. Written as DNA, the CDR3 is TGTGCCAGCAGCTTAAAAGGGACAGGGATCCAAGAGACCCAGTACTTC.

The CDR3 region is CASSSRGENIQYF. The DNA for the CDR3 is TGTGCCAGCAGCTCCCGTGGGGAAAACATTCAGTACTTC. This chain links TRBV7-2 with TRBJ2-4; D is undetermined. The CDR3 sequence is 13 residues long. V lost 4 bases, J lost 5 bases, and 9 bases lay in between. Germline V gene lookup returns CDR1 SGHTA and CDR2 FQGNSA. Filled out from reference TRBV7-2 and TRBJ2-4, the complete variable domain reads GAGVSQSPSNKVTEKGKDVELRCDPISGHTALYWYRQSLGQGLEFLIYFQGNSAPDKSGLPSDRFSAERTGGSVSTLTIQRTQQEDSAVYLCASSSRGENIQYFGAGTRLSVL.

The rearrangement joins TRBV20-1 to TRBJ2-7; 8 nucleotides line up with TRBD1. In germline, CDR1 is DFQATT, CDR2 SNEGSKA (reference sequence). This CDR3 is 14 amino acids long. V was clipped by 3 bases and J by 5 bases; unmatched bases: 9. CDR3 nucleotides: TGCAGTGCTAGGCTCCGGGACAGGAGCGACGAGCAGTACTTC. Translated: CSARLRDRSDEQYF.

This clonotype was seen more than once but under ten times. The chain couples TRBV5-1 to TRBJ1-1, with 10 bases identical to TRBD1. CDR3 length equals 15 residues. The germline gives CDR1 SGHRS, CDR2 YFSETQ. The junction had 9 bases not matched to a gene; V was cut back by 3 bases and J by 7 bases. CDR3 coding DNA: TGCGCCAGCAGCTCAAGCCCCGGGACAGGGGTTGAAGCTTTCTTT. Amino acids: CASSSSPGTGVEAFF. Full variable domain (rest looked up from reference TRBV5-1 and TRBJ1-1): KAGVTQTPRYLIKTRGQQVTLSCSPISGHRSVSWYQQTPGQGLQFLFEYFSETQRNKGNFPGRFSGRQFSNSRSEMNVSTLELGDSALYLCASSSSPGTGVEAFFGQGTRLTVV.

J is TRBJ1-1 and V is TRBV7-9; D is unresolved. Germline CDR1 is SEHNR and CDR2 is FQNEAQ (reference sequence). The V end lost 7 bases, the J end lost 3 bases, and 12 bases lay between the germline ends. The CDR3 length is 13 residues. Here the CDR3 DNA reads TGTGCCAGCACCATGGGAGGTCACACTGAAGCTTTCTTT. This codes for CASTMGGHTEAFF.

A few counts support this clonotype. The J gene is TRBJ2-5, the V gene TRBV5-1, with a possible D match to TRBD1 (6 bases). CDR1 SGHRS and CDR2 YFSETQ come from the germline V gene. Between the trimmed V and J ends, which lost 7 bases and 1 base, there was a span of 14 bases. This CDR3 has 14 residues. The CDR3 DNA sequence: TGCGCCAGCGGATCCGGGACACCCCAAGAGACCCAGTACTTC. Protein product: CASGSGTPQETQYF.

The chain has TRBV12-3 or TRBV12-4 and TRBJ1-5; D unresolved. Between the trimmed V and J ends, which lost 5 bases and 0 bases, there was a span of 5 bases. This CDR3 contains 13 residues. CDR3 sequence: CASSRFSNQPQHF. The CDR3, as DNA: TGTGCCAGCAGTCGTTTTAGCAATCAGCCCCAGCATTTT.

In this sample, this clonotype turned up a few times. V gene TRBV15 combines with J gene TRBJ2-7; possibly TRBD1 for D (6 bases). The CDR3 runs to 14 residues. The V end was cut by 0 bases, the J end by 6 bases, with 12 bases between. From germline, CDR1 is LNHNV and CDR2 YYDKDF (reference sequence). DNA for the CDR3: TGTGCCACCAGCAGAGATCATGGGGGCTTCGAGCAGTACTTC. Its translation is CATSRDHGGFEQYF. Filled out from reference TRBV15 and TRBJ2-7, the complete variable domain reads DAMVIQNPRYQVTQFGKPVTLSCSQTLNHNVMYWYQQKSSQAPKLLFHYYDKDFNNEADTPDNFQSRRPNTSFCFLDIRSPGLGDTAMYLCATSRDHGGFEQYFGPGTRLTVT.

The chain combines TRBV24-1 with TRBJ2-1; D may be TRBD1 or TRBD2 (6 bases each). From germline, CDR1 is KGHDR and CDR2 SFDVKD. Trimming took 4 bases from V and 1 from J, leaving 16 bases between them. This CDR3 is built from 17 residues. The CDR3 here is CATSEGEGGRSYNEQFF. The CDR3 DNA follows: TGTGCCACCAGTGAAGGAGAAGGGGGGAGGTCCTACAATGAGCAGTTCTTC.

This clonotype came up a few times. The genes are TRBV28 and TRBJ2-3; D gene unclear. Germline V lookup: CDR1 MDHEN, CDR2 SYDVKM. Trimming cost V 10 bases and J 0 bases, with 17 bases left between them. The CDR3 is made up of 15 amino acids. CDR3 amino acids: CAIGARRLSTDTQYF. The CDR3 DNA is TGTGCCATCGGAGCCAGGCGGCTTAGCACAGATACGCAGTATTTT.

CDR3 sequence reads: CASSRDRRDVISTDTQYF. CDR3 in DNA: TGTGCCAGCAGTAGGGACAGGAGGGACGTTATTAGCACAGATACGCAGTATTTT. This chain joins TRBV2 and TRBJ2-3; 8 nucleotides align to TRBD1. The CDR3 has 18 residues. Losses at the gene ends were 5 bases for V and 0 bases for J; bases not matched to a gene: 13. Per germline, CDR1 SNHLY and CDR2 FYNNEI.

Ten or more counts support this clonotype. The rearrangement uses TRBV5-1 and TRBJ1-2; tentative D call: TRBD1 (5 bases). Trimming pared 0 bases from V and 7 bases from J, leaving 10 bases between. In germline, CDR1 is SGHRS, CDR2 YFSETQ. The CDR3 has 13 amino acids. CDR3 sequence reads: CASSLVGAAGYTF. The CDR3 DNA follows: TGCGCCAGCAGCTTGGTCGGGGCGGCTGGCTACACCTTC.

There are a few counts of this clonotype. The V call is TRBV29-1, the J call TRBJ2-7, with 8 bases lining up with TRBD1. Germline V gene lookup returns CDR1 SQVTM and CDR2 ANQGSEA. This CDR3 region has 12 residues. J lost 4 bases, V lost 4 bases, and 3 bases had no gene match. CDR3 region: CSVGTGLYEQYF. The CDR3 DNA is TGCAGCGTTGGGACAGGGTTATACGAGCAGTACTTC.

The V gene is TRBV20-1, the J gene TRBJ2-6; D uncertain. Germline V gives CDR1 DFQATT, CDR2 SNEGSKA (reference sequence). V dropped 1 base and J dropped 0 bases, with 10 bases sitting between them. The CDR3 is 16 residues long. The CDR3, as DNA: TGCAGTGCTAGAGGGCCAGGAATCTCTGGGGCCAACGTCCTGACTTTC. This translates into CSARGPGISGANVLTF.

The rearrangement links TRBV12-3 or TRBV12-4 to TRBJ2-1, with a weak D call TRBD2 (6 bases). This CDR3 spans 13 amino acids. Trimming cost V 5 bases and J 9 bases, with 14 bases left between them. The CDR3 region has the DNA TGTGCCAGCAGTCCCCAGGAGGGAGGTGAGCAGTTCTTC. Protein sequence: CASSPQEGGEQFF.

This chain links TRBV4-1 with TRBJ2-3; 10 bases map to TRBD1. V shed 0 bases and J 3 bases; nucleotides not matched to a gene: 21. The CDR3 is made up of 22 amino acids. The germline gives CDR1 MGHRA, CDR2 YSYEKL. CDR3 nucleotides: TGCGCCAGCAGCCAAGAAGGGCCCAGGGACAGGGGCTACCAGGACTATACAGATACGCAGTATTTT. Residues: CASSQEGPRDRGYQDYTDTQYF.

This clonotype was seen repeatedly, ten times or more. The chain employs TRBV20-1 and TRBJ2-3, with D hard to call. The CDR3 is 13 residues long. Germline CDR1 reads DFQATT; CDR2 reads SNEGSKA (reference sequence). CDR3 loop: CSFLGQSTDTQYF. CDR3 coding DNA: TGCAGCTTCCTGGGCCAAAGCACAGATACGCAGTATTTT.

In its sample, this clonotype was seen a few times. The chain recombines TRBV7-2 with TRBJ2-7; 9 bases map to TRBD2. The CDR3 spans 14 residues. In germline, CDR1 is SGHTA, CDR2 FQGNSA. V shed 5 bases, J shed 3 bases, and the junction held 5 bases outside the gene matches. As DNA, the CDR3 is TGTGCCAGCAGCAATAGCGGGAGAAGCTACGAGCAGTACTTC. Amino acid sequence: CASSNSGRSYEQYF.

The V gene is TRBV7-2, the J gene TRBJ1-1; D gene ambiguous. Trimming removed 2 bases at V and 8 bases at J, with 12 bases between. CDR3 length: 13 amino acids. Germline-derived CDR1 and CDR2 are SGHTA and FQGNSA. CDR3: CASSLFGELEAFF. As DNA, the CDR3 is TGTGCCAGCAGCTTATTCGGGGAGCTGGAAGCTTTCTTT.